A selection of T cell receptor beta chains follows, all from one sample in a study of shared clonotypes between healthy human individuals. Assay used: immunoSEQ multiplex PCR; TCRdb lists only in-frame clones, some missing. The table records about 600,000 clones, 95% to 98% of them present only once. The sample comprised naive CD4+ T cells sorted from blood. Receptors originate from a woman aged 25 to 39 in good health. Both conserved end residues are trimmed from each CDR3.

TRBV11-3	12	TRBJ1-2	ASSLSQGGYGYT
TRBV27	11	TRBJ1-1	ASSFGKNTEAF
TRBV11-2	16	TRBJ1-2	ASSLDGGAGGPIYGYT
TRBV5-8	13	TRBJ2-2	ASRSGQRTTGELF
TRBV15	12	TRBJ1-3	ATSGGISGNTIY
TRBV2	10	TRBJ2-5	ASRGVGETQY
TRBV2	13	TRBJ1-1	ASSERRILNTEAF
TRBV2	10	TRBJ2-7	ASWTEQNEQY
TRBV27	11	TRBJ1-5	ASSFSTGHSQH
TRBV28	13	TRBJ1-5	ASSPGLYSNQPQH
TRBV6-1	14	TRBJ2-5	ASSESGTGSGKTQY
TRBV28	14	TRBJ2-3	ASSPGGVGLTDTQY
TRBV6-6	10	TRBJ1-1	ASSSPGGEAF
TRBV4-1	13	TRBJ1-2	ASSQDLPRSYGYT
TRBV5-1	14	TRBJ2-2	ASSLARTTYTGELF
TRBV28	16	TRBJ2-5	ASSFILLGQRVQETQY